This passage covers 20 T cell receptor beta chains from one sample sequenced in a study of PD-1 blockade in classical Hodgkin lymphoma. Time point specified: cycle 4 day 1 (C4D1), after 6 weeks of nivolumab. Each patient relapsed following autologous stem cell transplantation, and prior brentuximab vedotin exposure differed. The protocol was immunoSEQ multiplex PCR, while the TCRdb copy is restricted to in-frame clones and leaves out a portion. The data show 80,000 to 100,000 clones, approximately 94% seen once. The sample in question was peripheral blood mononuclear cells (PBMCs), obtained before the fourth cycle of nivolumab. These receptors all come from a human donor with classical Hodgkin lymphoma.

The gene calls are TRBV7-9 and TRBJ2-3; 12 nucleotides align to TRBD2. Losses at the gene ends were 3 bases for V and 2 bases for J; bases not matched to a gene: 9. Germline V gene lookup returns CDR1 SEHNR and CDR2 FQNEAQ (reference sequence). The CDR3 covers 18 residues. The CDR3 region is CASSFTRLAGAYTDTQYF. Written as DNA, the CDR3 is TGTGCCAGCAGCTTCACTAGACTAGCGGGAGCATACACAGATACGCAGTATTTT.

This chain uses TRBV11-2 with TRBJ1-4, with D hard to call. The CDR3 runs to 16 residues. The germline V gene has CDR1 SGHAT and CDR2 FQNNGV. V lost 3 bases, J lost 8 bases, and 19 bases lay in between. The CDR3 region is CASSFIRSGGGEKLFF. The CDR3 coding sequence is TGTGCCAGCAGCTTTATTCGGTCTGGCGGCGGAGAAAAACTGTTTTTT.

This clone appeared a few times. J is TRBJ1-1 and V is TRBV7-9; possibly TRBD1 for D (6 bases). Germline V lookup: CDR1 SEHNR, CDR2 FQNEAQ (reference sequence). The CDR3 loop spans 15 amino acids. Trimming stripped 4 bases from V and 3 bases from J, with 15 bases between. The CDR3 DNA reads TGTGCCAGCAGCTACCCCGGGACACCCTACACTGAAGCTTTCTTT. Translated, it gives CASSYPGTPYTEAFF.

The chain couples TRBV5-6 to TRBJ2-5; tentative D call: TRBD1 (6 bases). Germline CDR1 SGHDT, CDR2 YYEEEE. The CDR3 spans 14 residues. The V gene lost 4 bases and the J gene lost 2 bases, with 12 bases spanning the gap. The CDR3 DNA follows: TGTGCCAGCAGCCCCCCCGGGACACAAGAGACCCAGTACTTC. The encoded protein is CASSPPGTQETQYF. The complete variable domain, with remaining parts taken from reference TRBV5-6 and TRBJ2-5, reads DAGVTQSPTHLIKTRGQQVTLRCSPKSGHDTVSWYQQALGQGPQFIFQYYEEEERQRGNFPDRFSGHQFPNYSSELNVNALLLGDSALYLCASSPPGTQETQYFGPGTRLLVL.

The V gene is TRBV5-1, the J gene TRBJ2-2, with D unresolved. The CDR3 totals 15 residues. Germline V gene data show CDR1 as SGHRS and CDR2 as YFSETQ. V lost 3 bases to trimming and J lost 0 bases, with 9 bases between them. DNA for the CDR3: TGCGCCAGCAGCTCCAGGTCTTCGAACACCGGGGAGCTGTTTTTT. This encodes CASSSRSSNTGELFF.

The genes are TRBV2 and TRBJ2-6; D assignment may be TRBD1 or TRBD2 (5 bases each). CDR1 and CDR2 from the germline V gene are SNHLY and FYNNEI. The CDR3 loop spans 15 amino acids. Trimming removed 6 bases at V and 0 bases at J, with 9 bases between. CDR3 sequence reads: CASSRELSGANVLTF. In DNA form, the CDR3 reads TGTGCCAGCAGCAGGGAGCTCTCTGGGGCCAACGTCCTGACTTTC.

The chain recombines TRBV18 with TRBJ1-5; maybe TRBD1 (5 bases). This CDR3 spans 16 amino acids. CDR1 KGHSH and CDR2 LQKENI come from the germline V gene. Trimming left V 1 base short and J 5 bases short, with 15 bases between. CDR3 loop: CASSPRGTDFHQPQHF. For the CDR3, the DNA is TGTGCCAGCTCACCACGGGGGACGGACTTTCATCAGCCCCAGCATTTT.

The J gene is TRBJ2-5, the V gene TRBV7-3, with 11 bases that match TRBD2. Germline V gene lookup returns CDR1 SGHTA and CDR2 FQGTGA. The CDR3 runs to 14 residues. The V and J ends lost 5 bases and 4 bases, in that order; junction bases with no gene match: 3. This CDR3 reads CASSLAGGVETQYF. In DNA form, the CDR3 reads TGTGCCAGCAGCCTAGCGGGAGGAGTAGAGACCCAGTACTTC.

This chain uses TRBV6-5 with TRBJ2-1, with a weak D call TRBD1 (6 bases). V lost 4 bases, J lost 0 bases, and 13 bases lay in between. This CDR3 has 16 amino acids. Germline loops: CDR1 MNHEY, CDR2 SVGAGI. Here the CDR3 DNA reads TGTGCCAGCAGTTCCTACAGGGCCAGCTCCTACAATGAGCAGTTCTTC. Amino acid sequence: CASSSYRASSYNEQFF.

V is TRBV7-3 and J is TRBJ2-3; D is perhaps TRBD2 (6 bases). The V end lost 2 bases, the J end lost 2 bases, and 8 bases lay between the germline ends. The CDR3 contains 14 residues. Germline V CDR1 and CDR2: SGHTA, FQGTGA. CDR3 coding DNA: TGTGCCAGCAGCTTACGGGAGAACACAGATACGCAGTATTTT. Translation: CASSLRENTDTQYF.

The V call is TRBV5-6, the J call TRBJ1-4; 8 bases map to TRBD1. Per the germline V gene, CDR1 is SGHDT and CDR2 is YYEEEE. The junction had 10 bases not matched to a gene; V was cut back by 2 bases and J by 7 bases. The CDR3 runs 16 residues. The CDR3 sequence is CASSFEPRQGIEKLFF. In nucleotides, the CDR3 is TGTGCCAGCAGCTTCGAACCTAGACAGGGGATTGAAAAACTGTTTTTT.

This CDR3 is CASSRGAVGGGSTDTQYF. The CDR3 nucleotides are TGTGCCAGTAGCCGTGGGGCTGTAGGAGGCGGGAGCACAGATACGCAGTATTTT. The chain is built from TRBV19 and TRBJ2-3, with D possibly called TRBD1 or TRBD2 (5 bases each). The V end lost 6 bases, the J end lost 0 bases, and 22 bases lay between the germline ends. The length of the CDR3 is 18 residues. From germline, CDR1 is LNHDA and CDR2 SQIVND (reference sequence).

This chain connects TRBV28 to TRBJ2-7; 12 bases match TRBD1. The trim removed 4 bases at V and 4 bases at J, leaving 8 bases unmatched. In germline, CDR1 is MDHEN, CDR2 SYDVKM. This CDR3 contains 16 residues. The CDR3 nucleotides are TGTGCCAGCAGTTCCCTACGGGACAGGGGGCTGTACGAGCAGTACTTC. Translated, it gives CASSSLRDRGLYEQYF.

J is TRBJ1-1 and V is TRBV11-2; D remains unclear. The germline gives CDR1 SGHAT, CDR2 FQNNGV. With 3 bases removed from V and 3 bases from J, the gap between germline ends came to 14 bases. The CDR3 is 15 amino acids. The CDR3 DNA follows: TGTGCCAGCAGCTTCATCGGACGGGATTACACTGAAGCTTTCTTT. It codes for CASSFIGRDYTEAFF.

This chain links TRBV6-1 with TRBJ2-2; D call uncertain. From germline, CDR1 is MNHNS and CDR2 SASEGT. This CDR3 has 14 residues. Trimming cost V 5 bases and J 5 bases, with 12 bases left between them. The CDR3 region has the DNA TGTGCCAGCAGTCGGACGGCAGGTACCGGGGAGCTGTTTTTT. Its translation: CASSRTAGTGELFF.

The V gene is TRBV28, the J gene TRBJ1-3, with D uncertain. The CDR3 is made up of 18 amino acids. V shed 3 bases and J shed 4 bases, with 22 bases lying between them. The germline CDR1 and CDR2 sequences are MDHEN and SYDVKM. CDR3: CASSFSQGRGRRGNTIYF. The DNA of the CDR3 is TGTGCCAGCAGTTTTTCGCAAGGTCGGGGTCGTCGGGGAAACACCATATATTTT.

V and J are TRBV12-5 and TRBJ2-2; D is possibly TRBD1 (5 bases). Trimming removed 3 bases from V and 4 bases from J, with 9 bases in between. CDR1 is LGHNT, CDR2 FRNRAP, per germline. This CDR3 has 14 residues. In DNA form, the CDR3 reads TGTGCTAGTGGTTTCGGTGGGGCCACCGGGGAGCTGTTTTTT. Protein: CASGFGGATGELFF.

This sequence joins TRBV29-1 and TRBJ2-2; TRBD1 is a possible D gene (5 bases). The CDR3 runs 14 residues. Between the trimmed V and J ends, which lost 6 bases and 0 bases, there was a span of 11 bases. The germline V gene has CDR1 SQVTM and CDR2 ANQGSEA. The CDR3 DNA reads TGCAGCGTGGGGCGGACCGCGAACACCGGGGAGCTGTTTTTT. As protein: CSVGRTANTGELFF.

V usage is TRBV9 and J usage is TRBJ2-3; D is unresolved. This CDR3 comprises 14 residues. V shed 3 bases and J shed 2 bases, with 10 bases lying between them. Germline CDR1 SGDLS, CDR2 YYNGEE. The DNA of the CDR3 is TGTGCCAGCAGCGACAGCCGGCCCACAGATACGCAGTATTTT. Protein sequence: CASSDSRPTDTQYF.

This rearrangement joins TRBV9 to TRBJ2-7; 7 bases are shared with TRBD2. The germline gives CDR1 SGDLS, CDR2 YYNGEE. The CDR3 sequence is 14 residues long. J was trimmed by 0 bases and V by 2 bases; bases with no gene match: 2. In nucleotides, the CDR3 is TGTGCCAGCAGCGTCCGGACTAGCTCCTACGAGCAGTACTTC. Amino acid sequence: CASSVRTSSYEQYF.